The 15 T cell receptor beta chains listed next were all sequenced from one sample in a study of OX40 agonist ivuxolimab in advanced cancers. Produced via immunoSEQ multiplex PCR; TCRdb's table is partial and in-frame only. Among more than 45,000 clones listed, roughly three quarters were seen once. The sample in question was CD4+ or CD8+ T cells sorted from blood, obtained in a trial of the OX40 agonist ivuxolimab. The receptor set was obtained from an adult with an advanced solid tumor such as melanoma, head and neck, liver or kidney cancer.

CDR3 DNA: TGTGCCAGCAGTCCCGAGGGGTTATACGAAAAACTGTTTTTT. Its protein is CASSPEGLYEKLFF. The chain has TRBV25-1 and TRBJ1-4, with D perhaps matching TRBD1 (5 bases). The V end was cut by 5 bases, the J end by 8 bases, with 15 bases between. The CDR3 is 14 residues long. Germline assignment: CDR1 MGHDK and CDR2 SYGVNS.

The gene calls are TRBV19 and TRBJ2-5; TRBD1 agrees at 8 bases. The CDR3 runs to 14 residues. V lost 3 bases, J lost 4 bases, and 4 bases stayed unmatched. Germline-derived CDR1 and CDR2 are LNHDA and SQIVND (reference sequence). CDR3 nucleotides: TGTGCCAGTAGTATCCGGCAGGGGGCAGAGACCCAGTACTTC. Translation gives CASSIRQGAETQYF.

The chain is built from TRBV9 and TRBJ2-1, with 14 bases lining up with TRBD2. Trimming took 3 bases from V and 12 from J; bases not matched to a gene: 5. Germline V gene data show CDR1 as SGDLS and CDR2 as YYNGEE. The CDR3 loop spans 14 amino acids. The CDR3 DNA reads as TGTGCCAGCAGCGCGGGGACTAGCGGGAGACCGCAGTTCTTC. Protein product: CASSAGTSGRPQFF.

The gene calls are TRBV2 and TRBJ2-7, with TRBD1 identical over 7 bases. Germline V gene sequence: CDR1 SNHLY, CDR2 FYNNEI. J lost 0 bases, V lost 7 bases, and 6 bases had no gene match. CDR3 length: 14 amino acids. The CDR3: CASKGTANSYEQYF. In DNA form, the CDR3 reads TGTGCCAGCAAGGGGACAGCGAACTCCTACGAGCAGTACTTC.

The sample holds one count of this clone. The CDR3 sequence is CASSYLQGNIQYF. The CDR3 DNA follows: TGTGCCAGCAGTTACCTGCAGGGAAACATTCAGTACTTC. The chain joins TRBV6-5 to TRBJ2-4; a weak D match, TRBD1 (5 bases). Germline V CDR1 and CDR2: MNHEY, SVGAGI. V dropped 2 bases and J dropped 6 bases, with 8 bases sitting between them. The CDR3 totals 13 residues.

CDR3 DNA sequence: TGTGCCAGCAGTTACTCACCCCCCAATGAGCAGTTCTTC. It encodes CASSYSPPNEQFF. This chain links TRBV6-5 with TRBJ2-1; D gene unclear. Trimming pared 0 bases from V and 6 bases from J, leaving 6 bases between. Germline CDR1 MNHEY, CDR2 SVGAGI. This CDR3 spans 13 amino acids.

V gene TRBV13 combines with J gene TRBJ2-7, with 10 bases identical to TRBD2. The germline V gene has CDR1 PRHDT and CDR2 FYEKMQ (reference sequence). The CDR3 extends over 14 amino acids. The ends lost 6 bases at V and 5 bases at J; junction bases unmatched: 7. The CDR3 here is CASSRPGTSDEQYF. Here the CDR3 DNA reads TGTGCCAGCAGTCGTCCCGGGACTAGCGACGAGCAGTACTTC. Full variable domain (remainder filled in from reference TRBV13 and TRBJ2-7): AAGVIQSPRHLIKEKRETATLKCYPIPRHDTVYWYQQGPGQDPQFLISFYEKMQSDKGSIPDRFSAQQFSDYHSELNMSSLELGDSALYFCASSRPGTSDEQYFGPGTRLTVT.

The chain links TRBV5-6 to TRBJ2-3; maybe TRBD1 (6 bases). Germline assignment: CDR1 SGHDT and CDR2 YYEEEE. The CDR3 contains 15 residues. Trimming took off 4 bases at V and 5 bases at J, with 17 bases between the two ends. The CDR3 sequence is CASSRIRGGQDTQYF. The CDR3 DNA reads as TGTGCCAGCAGCCGGATCAGAGGGGGACAAGATACGCAGTATTTT.

This clone was counted only a few times. This chain connects TRBV12-5 to TRBJ2-5, with a weak D call TRBD1 (6 bases). Trimming stripped 0 bases from V and 3 bases from J, with 20 bases between. Germline V gene lookup returns CDR1 LGHNT and CDR2 FRNRAP. The CDR3 consists of 18 residues. The CDR3 bases are TGTGCTAGTGGTTTGGTACGCGGATTGCCAGGGGAAGAAGAGACCCAGTACTTC. It yields the protein CASGLVRGLPGEEETQYF.

Only one count was recorded for this clone. The rearrangement links TRBV30 to TRBJ1-5; TRBD1 might be the D (6 bases). The CDR3 length is 14 residues. Germline V lookup: CDR1 GTSNPN, CDR2 SVGIG (reference sequence). Trimming left V 3 bases short and J 6 bases short, with 15 bases between. The CDR3 nucleotides are TGTGCCTGGAGGGGGCCAGGGGTAAGTCAGCCCCAGCATTTT. This translates into CAWRGPGVSQPQHF. The full variable domain, rest sourced from reference TRBV30 and TRBJ1-5, is SQTIHQWPATLVQPVGSPLSLECTVEGTSNPNLYWYRQAAGRGLQLLFYSVGIGQISSEVPQNLSASRPQDRQFILSSKKLLLSDSGFYLCAWRGPGVSQPQHFGDGTRLSIL.

The genes are TRBV14 and TRBJ2-1, with 9 bases fitting TRBD1. CDR1 SGHDN and CDR2 FVKESK come from the germline V gene. The CDR3 has 15 residues. After removal of 6 bases from V and 4 bases from J, the junction contained 7 bases not matched to a gene. In DNA form, the CDR3 reads TGTGCCAGCAGTTCCGCCGGGACAGGGTACAATGAGCAGTTCTTC. This translates into CASSSAGTGYNEQFF.

The chain links TRBV12-5 to TRBJ2-1; a weak D match, TRBD1 (6 bases). CDR3 size: 13 residues. CDR1 is LGHNT and CDR2 is FRNRAP in the germline V gene. The ends were cut back, 7 bases at V and 7 bases at J, with 14 bases in the middle. CDR3 coding DNA: TGTGCTAGTGCCGAACAGGGTGGGAATGAGCAGTTCTTC. Translated: CASAEQGGNEQFF.

This sequence joins TRBV7-9 and TRBJ1-2; no reliable D call. CDR1 SEHNR and CDR2 FQNEAQ come from the germline V gene (reference sequence). V gave up 2 bases and J gave up 4 bases, with 11 bases separating them. The CDR3 is 14 amino acids. CDR3 sequence (DNA): TGTGCCAGCAGCTTAACGGACGGTCCCTATGGCTACACCTTC. Translated, it gives CASSLTDGPYGYTF.

The V gene is TRBV30, the J gene TRBJ1-2; no reliable D call. The CDR3 runs to 12 residues. V was clipped by 4 bases and J by 2 bases, with 8 bases between them. In germline, CDR1 is GTSNPN, CDR2 SVGIG (reference sequence). The CDR3 region is CAWTPTNYGYTF. As DNA, the CDR3 is TGTGCCTGGACCCCTACGAACTATGGCTACACCTTC.

This clone came up a few times. This chain links TRBV5-4 with TRBJ1-2; tentatively, D is TRBD1 (6 bases). Germline V gene sequence: CDR1 SGHNT, CDR2 YYREEE (reference sequence). V lost 4 bases to trimming and J lost 8 bases, with 15 bases between them. This CDR3 contains 13 residues. The CDR3 nucleotides are TGTGCCAGCAGCCCACAGGGCGCCTACGGCTACACCTTC. Residues: CASSPQGAYGYTF.